A selection of T cell receptor beta chains follows, all from one sample in a study of blood T cell repertoires in COVID-19. The data were produced by immunoSEQ multiplex PCR, yet TCRdb's version contains in-frame clones alone and is incomplete. This sample has about 200,000 clones, with roughly 90% found just once. Sequencing was performed on PBMCs or T cells enriched from blood (not recorded which). These receptors were collected from a woman between 18 and 29 years old who had recovered from COVID-19. The CDR3 runs from the conserved cysteine through the conserved F or W. The order of the fields is D gene, V gene, J gene, clone size, CDR3 protein, CDR3 DNA. A D gene is named only where the DNA matches it firmly. Size values are once, few and many counts, or a class for expanded clones, and some rows have none.

TRBD1	TRBV28	TRBJ1-2	NA	CASSSEGQGAQGYTF	TGTGCCAGCAGTTCCGAGGGACAGGGGGCGCAAGGCTACACCTTC
NA	TRBV12-5	TRBJ1-3	NA	CASGLDSTGNTIYF	TGTGCTAGTGGATTAGACAGCACTGGAAACACCATATATTTT
NA	TRBV28	TRBJ2-5	NA	CASSLGHETQYF	TGTGCCAGCAGTTTAGGGCACGAGACCCAGTACTTC
NA	TRBV9	TRBJ2-7	NA	CASSVRPGGSYEQYF	TGTGCCAGCAGCGTAAGACCCGGAGGCTCTTACGAGCAGTACTTC
TRBD2	TRBV5-4	TRBJ2-3	few	CASSFRGLAGSDTQYF	TGTGCCAGCAGCTTCCGGGGACTAGCGGGGTCAGATACGCAGTATTTT
NA	TRBV30	TRBJ1-1	NA	CAWTRQEPEAFF	TGTGCCTGGACCCGACAGGAGCCAGAAGCTTTCTTT
NA	TRBV29-1	TRBJ2-2	NA	CSVGHRVDGELFF	TGCAGCGTTGGCCACAGGGTCGACGGGGAGCTGTTTTTT
TRBD1	TRBV5-4	TRBJ2-5	NA	CASSSGQGSQETQYF	TGTGCCAGCAGCAGTGGACAGGGGAGTCAAGAGACCCAGTACTTC
TRBD1	TRBV14	TRBJ2-1	NA	CASSQDGQGAWREQFF	TGTGCCAGCAGCCAAGATGGACAGGGGGCCTGGCGGGAGCAGTTCTTC
NA	TRBV30	TRBJ2-5	NA	CAWSVFLEGAGQETQYF	TGTGCCTGGAGTGTATTCTTGGAGGGAGCGGGCCAAGAGACCCAGTACTTC
TRBD2	TRBV10-2	TRBJ2-7	NA	CASRVAGESYEQYF	TGCGCCAGCAGGGTAGCGGGGGAGTCCTACGAGCAGTACTTC
TRBD1	TRBV5-1	TRBJ1-1	NA	CASSLTRQGLNTEAFF	TGCGCCAGCAGCTTGACGCGACAGGGTCTGAACACTGAAGCTTTCTTT
NA	TRBV27	TRBJ2-7	NA	CASSLSYQRIFYEQYF	TGTGCCAGCAGTTTATCGTACCAGCGAATTTTCTACGAGCAGTACTTC
TRBD2	TRBV5-1	TRBJ2-3	NA	CASSLVSGGPEAQYF	TGCGCCAGCAGCTTGGTTTCGGGGGGGCCGGAGGCGCAGTATTTT
NA	TRBV6-5	TRBJ1-4	NA	CASSFGGATNEKLFF	TGTGCCAGCAGTTTCGGAGGTGCAACTAATGAAAAACTGTTTTTT
TRBD1	TRBV4-1	TRBJ1-4	NA	CASSQTGTGGRREKLFF	TGCGCCAGCAGCCAAACCGGGACAGGGGGCCGACGTGAAAAACTGTTTTTT
TRBD2	TRBV29-1	TRBJ2-5	NA	CSVGVAGGRETQYF	TGCAGCGTTGGGGTAGCGGGGGGGCGAGAGACCCAGTACTTC
NA	TRBV7-9	TRBJ1-4	NA	CASSQLDKTGKLFF	TGTGCCAGCAGCCAACTGGACAAAACTGGAAAACTGTTTTTT
NA	TRBV29-1	TRBJ1-1	NA	CSVGIGGDTEAFF	TGCAGCGTTGGTATAGGGGGGGACACTGAAGCTTTCTTT
TRBD1	TRBV6-1	TRBJ1-4	NA	CASSARQGALNNEKLFF	TGTGCCAGCAGTGCCCGACAGGGGGCCTTAAATAATGAAAAACTGTTTTTT
NA	TRBV21-1	TRBJ2-7	NA	CASSLGRGGNNEQYF	TGTGCCAGCAGCTTGGGGCGGGGTGGGAACAACGAGCAGTACTTC
NA	TRBV7-9	TRBJ1-6	NA	CASSTWLTAENSPLHF	TGTGCCAGCAGCACCTGGCTTACAGCCGAAAATTCACCCCTCCACTTT
NA	TRBV11-2	TRBJ1-4	once	CASSSEEKLFF	TGTGCCAGCAGCTCGGAGGAAAAACTGTTTTTT
TRBD1	TRBV5-1	TRBJ1-5	once	CASSLLPGGNQPQHF	TGCGCCAGCAGCTTGCTACCAGGGGGGAATCAGCCCCAGCATTTT
NA	TRBV29-1	TRBJ1-2	NA	CSVLTAIHNYGYTF	TGCAGCGTATTGACAGCCATTCATAACTATGGCTACACCTTC
NA	TRBV7-2	TRBJ1-2	once	CASSPRNYGYTF	TGTGCCAGCAGCCCGAGGAACTATGGCTACACCTTC
TRBD1	TRBV11-2	TRBJ1-1	NA	CASSPQGANTETFF	TGTGCCAGCAGCCCACAGGGGGCGAACACTGAAACTTTCTTT
NA	TRBV2	TRBJ2-1	few	CASSVLAHEQFF	TGTGCCAGCAGTGTACTAGCTCATGAGCAGTTCTTC
NA	TRBV7-9	TRBJ1-1	NA	CASSPSTGEAFF	TGTGCCAGCAGCCCCTCGACAGGAGAGGCTTTCTTT
NA	TRBV7-2	TRBJ1-6	NA	CASSPRTGPFIPLHF	TGTGCCAGCAGCCCCAGAACAGGCCCATTCATACCCCTCCACTTT
TRBD2	TRBV29-1	TRBJ2-2	NA	CSVESSGGTGELFF	TGCAGCGTTGAATCTAGCGGGGGCACCGGGGAGCTGTTTTTT
NA	TRBV7-9	TRBJ1-5	NA	CASSLGGLVDQPQHF	TGTGCCAGCAGCTTAGGTGGCCTCGTCGATCAGCCCCAGCATTTT